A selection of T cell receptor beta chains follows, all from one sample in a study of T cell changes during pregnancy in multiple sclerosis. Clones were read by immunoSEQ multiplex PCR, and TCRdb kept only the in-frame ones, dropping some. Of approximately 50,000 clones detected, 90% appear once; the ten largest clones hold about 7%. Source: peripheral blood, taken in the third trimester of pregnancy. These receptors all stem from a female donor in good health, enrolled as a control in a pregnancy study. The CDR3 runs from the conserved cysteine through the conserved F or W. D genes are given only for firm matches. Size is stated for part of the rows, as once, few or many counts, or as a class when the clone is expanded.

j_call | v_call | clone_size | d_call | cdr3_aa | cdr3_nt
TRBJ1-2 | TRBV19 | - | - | CASSHRGYTF | TGTGCCAGTAGTCACAGGGGCTACACCTTC
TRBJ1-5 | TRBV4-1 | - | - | CASSQEHLNQPQHF | TGCGCCAGCAGCCAAGAACACCTCAATCAGCCCCAGCATTTT
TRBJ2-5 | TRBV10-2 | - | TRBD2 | CASRPDTGGATQYF | TGCGCCAGCAGACCCGACACGGGGGGGGCGACCCAGTACTTC
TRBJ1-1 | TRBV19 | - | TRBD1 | CASSRDRKTEAFF | TGTGCCAGTAGTCGGGACAGGAAGACTGAAGCTTTCTTT
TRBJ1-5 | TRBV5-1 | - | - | CASSSGGQPQHF | TGCGCCAGCAGTAGCGGGGGCCAGCCCCAGCATTTT
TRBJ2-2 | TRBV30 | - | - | CAWTPTRGRVTGELFF | TGTGCCTGGACACCGACCCGGGGTCGAGTTACCGGGGAGCTGTTTTTT
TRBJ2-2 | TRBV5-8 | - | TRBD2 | CASSLMSGLAGVPHGELFF | TGTGCCAGCAGCTTGATGAGCGGACTAGCGGGAGTCCCACACGGGGAGCTGTTTTTT
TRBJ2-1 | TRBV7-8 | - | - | CASSPRTGSSYNEQFF | TGTGCCAGCAGCCCCCGGACTGGGAGCTCCTACAATGAGCAGTTCTTC
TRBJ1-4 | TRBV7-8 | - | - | CASSLAGGRVVEKLFF | TGTGCCAGCAGCTTAGCAGGTGGCAGGGTGGTTGAAAAACTGTTTTTT
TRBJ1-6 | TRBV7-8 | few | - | CASSSDSKFYNSPLHF | TGTGCCAGCAGCTCGGACAGCAAGTTCTATAATTCACCCCTCCACTTT
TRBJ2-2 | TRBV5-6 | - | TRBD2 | CASSLVLAGPTGELFF | TGTGCCAGCAGCTTGGTATTAGCGGGCCCCACCGGGGAGCTGTTTTTT
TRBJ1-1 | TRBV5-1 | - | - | CASSSEVDWAEAFF | TGCGCCAGCAGCTCAGAGGTTGATTGGGCTGAAGCTTTCTTT
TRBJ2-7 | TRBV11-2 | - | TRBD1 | CASSSDLGQGLYEQYF | TGTGCCAGCAGCTCAGATCTAGGACAGGGTCTCTACGAGCAGTACTTC
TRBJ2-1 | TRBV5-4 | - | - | CASSLAPGTYNEQFF | TGTGCCAGCAGCTTGGCGCCCGGTACCTACAATGAGCAGTTCTTC
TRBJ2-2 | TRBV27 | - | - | CASRKIGGNTGELFF | TGTGCCAGCAGAAAGATAGGGGGGAACACCGGGGAGCTGTTTTTT
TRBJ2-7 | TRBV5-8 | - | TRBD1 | CASSYATGFVYEQYF | TGTGCCAGCAGCTACGCGACAGGGTTTGTCTACGAGCAGTACTTC
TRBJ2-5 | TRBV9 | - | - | CASSGGLGETQYF | TGTGCCAGCAGCGGGGGCCTAGGGGAGACCCAGTACTTC
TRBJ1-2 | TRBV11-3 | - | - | CASSPTGYGYTF | TGTGCCAGCAGCCCGACAGGCTATGGCTACACCTTC
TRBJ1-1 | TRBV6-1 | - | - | CASSEALRGIQNTEAFF | TGTGCCAGCAGTGAAGCGCTTAGAGGGATTCAAAACACTGAAGCTTTCTTT
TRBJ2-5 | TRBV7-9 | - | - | CASRLTETQYF | TGTGCCAGCAGACTCACAGAGACCCAGTACTTC
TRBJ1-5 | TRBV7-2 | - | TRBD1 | CASSYRQGAQNQPQHF | TGTGCCAGCAGCTATCGACAGGGGGCGCAGAATCAGCCCCAGCATTTT
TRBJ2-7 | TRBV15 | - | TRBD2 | CATSLGLAGGGYEQYF | TGTGCCACCAGCCTGGGACTAGCGGGAGGCGGGTACGAGCAGTACTTC
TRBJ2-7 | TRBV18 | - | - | CASSPPAGPYEQYF | TGTGCCAGCTCACCACCAGCAGGGCCCTACGAGCAGTACTTC
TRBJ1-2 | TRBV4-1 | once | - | CASSQVQVGLANYGYTF | TGCGCCAGCAGCCAAGTACAGGTGGGGTTAGCTAACTATGGCTACACCTTC
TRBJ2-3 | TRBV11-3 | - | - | CASSLDGVAVGEDTQYF | TGTGCCAGCAGCTTAGATGGAGTAGCGGTGGGGGAAGATACGCAGTATTTT
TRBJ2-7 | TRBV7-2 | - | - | CASSFHLSSYEQYF | TGTGCCAGCAGCTTCCACCTAAGCTCCTACGAGCAGTACTTC
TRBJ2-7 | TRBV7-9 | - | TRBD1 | CASSLPGQVPYEQYF | TGTGCCAGCAGCTTACCGGGACAGGTCCCCTACGAGCAGTACTTC
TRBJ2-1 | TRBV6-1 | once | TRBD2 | CASRGSGIIYNEQFF | TGTGCCAGCAGAGGAAGCGGGATCATCTACAATGAGCAGTTCTTC